A single sample is the source of the 11 T cell receptor beta chains below, sequenced in a study of blood T cell repertoires in COVID-19. Using immunoSEQ multiplex PCR, the repertoire was profiled, and TCRdb retains in-frame clones only, with some absent. The sample includes 35,000 or so clones, roughly 80% of them seen just once. Material for sequencing was peripheral blood. Receptors were obtained from a woman in her 70s with acute or convalescent COVID-19.

About this clone itself: The CDR3 end shows no conserved phenylalanine or tryptophan, and so a read error is likely. The DNA is omitted, as the CDR3 cannot be located on it reliably, and the CDR3 follows TCRdb's listing. The chain combines TRBV6-6 with TRBJ1-2; the table gives TRBD1 as D, unverified against the DNA. Per the germline V gene, CDR1 is MNHNY and CDR2 is SVGAGI (reference sequence). The CDR3 is 12 residues long, counting both termini. The CDR3 is CASSYVAGQGSI.

J is TRBJ2-7 and V is TRBV3-1 (or the pseudogene TRBV3-2); D remains unclear. Trimming pared 5 bases from V and 2 bases from J, leaving 13 bases between. There are 14 residues in the CDR3. Germline CDR1 and CDR2: LGHDT and YNNKEL (reference sequence). The CDR3 bases are TGTGCCAGCAGCACCGGCGGCACCACCTACGAGCAGTACTTC. Residues: CASSTGGTTYEQYF.

The chain uses TRBV27 and TRBJ2-7; D perhaps matches TRBD2 (6 bases). Germline V CDR1 and CDR2: MNHEY, SMNVEV (reference sequence). The CDR3 is 16 amino acids. The ends were cut back, 5 bases at V and 0 bases at J, with 17 bases in the middle. CDR3 DNA sequence: TGTGCCAGCAGTCCCCGGGGGATCCTCCTCTCCTACGAGCAGTACTTC. It encodes CASSPRGILLSYEQYF.

The chain couples TRBV2 to TRBJ2-3; 8 bases align to TRBD2. Germline V lookup: CDR1 SNHLY, CDR2 FYNNEI. V was pared by 6 bases and J by 3 bases, with 5 bases of the junction left unmatched. This CDR3 region has 14 residues. The CDR3 loop reads CASSRSGKTDTQYF. In DNA form, the CDR3 reads TGTGCCAGCAGCCGTAGCGGGAAAACAGATACGCAGTATTTT.

The chain employs TRBV27 and TRBJ1-5; D perhaps matches TRBD1 (6 bases). The CDR3 consists of 14 residues. The V and J ends lost 6 bases and 6 bases respectively, with 15 bases between them. CDR1 MNHEY and CDR2 SMNVEV come from the germline V gene (reference sequence). Written as DNA, the CDR3 is TGTGCCAGCAGAAAACAGGGTATGGGTCAGCCCCAGCATTTT. As protein: CASRKQGMGQPQHF.

The chain employs TRBV27 and TRBJ1-1; D ambiguous. CDR3 size: 14 residues. Deletions cut 3 bases from V and 4 bases from J, with 12 bases between. From germline, CDR1 is MNHEY and CDR2 SMNVEV (reference sequence). The CDR3 nucleotides are TGTGCCAGCAGTTTTTTTGGGGAGGGCACTGAAGCTTTCTTT. The encoded protein is CASSFFGEGTEAFF.

Only one count was recorded for this clone. This chain connects TRBV18 to TRBJ2-1, with D maybe TRBD2 (5 bases). CDR3 length equals 16 residues. CDR1 is KGHSH, CDR2 LQKENI, per germline. V was cut by 2 bases and J by 0 bases, with 11 bases left in between. The CDR3 spells CASSPSSGVSYNEQFF. CDR3 DNA: TGTGCCAGCTCACCATCCTCCGGGGTCTCCTACAATGAGCAGTTCTTC.

A few counts support this clone. The rearrangement links TRBV5-6 to TRBJ1-2, with D maybe TRBD1 (5 bases). Germline loops: CDR1 SGHDT, CDR2 YYEEEE. V lost 3 bases, J lost 6 bases, and 12 bases lay in between. This CDR3 region has 13 residues. In DNA, the CDR3 is TGTGCCAGCAGCTACGGCCTAGGGGATGGCTACACCTTC. Encoded protein: CASSYGLGDGYTF.

The chain couples TRBV11-2 to TRBJ2-5, with 7 bases lining up with TRBD2. V was pared by 3 bases and J by 13 bases, with 14 bases of the junction left unmatched. Germline lookup yields CDR1 SGHAT and CDR2 FQNNGV. This CDR3 is built from 14 residues. The CDR3 coding sequence is TGTGCCAGCAGCTTCTTGGGGGGGGGAAGAGTTACGTACTTC. Amino acids: CASSFLGGGRVTYF.

This clone has just a few counts. The chain carries TRBV6-5 and TRBJ2-1; maybe TRBD2 (6 bases). The V gene lost 7 bases and the J gene lost 5 bases, with 12 bases spanning the gap. This CDR3 contains 13 residues. The germline V gene encodes CDR1 MNHEY and CDR2 SVGAGI. The CDR3 sequence: CASTRLADNEQFF. Written as DNA, the CDR3 is TGTGCCAGCACCCGTTTAGCGGACAATGAGCAGTTCTTC.

The chain joins TRBV19 to TRBJ1-1, with D perhaps matching TRBD1 (5 bases). V was clipped by 10 bases and J by 8 bases, with 14 bases between them. Germline V gene lookup returns CDR1 LNHDA and CDR2 SQIVND (reference sequence). This CDR3 spans 11 amino acids. CDR3 bases: TGTGCCACGAAGGGGCAGAGCGAAGCTTTCTTT. It yields the protein CATKGQSEAFF.